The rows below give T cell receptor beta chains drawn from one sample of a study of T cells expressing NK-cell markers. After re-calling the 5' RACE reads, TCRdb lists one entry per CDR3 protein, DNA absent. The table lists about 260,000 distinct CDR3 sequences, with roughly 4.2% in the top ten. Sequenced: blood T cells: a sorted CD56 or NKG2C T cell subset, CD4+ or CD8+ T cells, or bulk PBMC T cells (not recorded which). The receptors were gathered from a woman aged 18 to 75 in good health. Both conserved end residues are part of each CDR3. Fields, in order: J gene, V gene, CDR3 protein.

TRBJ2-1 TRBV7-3 CASSRDPSYNEQFF
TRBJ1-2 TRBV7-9 CASSSLGQGLGGYTF
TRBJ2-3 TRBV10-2 CASSEWHSEGDTQYF
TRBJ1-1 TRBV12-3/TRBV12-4 CASSRGTGGQNTEAFF
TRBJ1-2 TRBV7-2 CASSPPVQGGTF
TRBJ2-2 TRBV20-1 CSARASTSGSAGELFF
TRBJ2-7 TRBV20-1 CSAIRDRGGEQYF
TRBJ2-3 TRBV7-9 CASSQGADSYTDTQYF
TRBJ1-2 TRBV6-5 CASSYSIGDGGYTF
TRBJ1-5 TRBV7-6 CASSSSEGGWTNQPQHF
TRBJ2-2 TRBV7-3 CATRNSGNTGELFF
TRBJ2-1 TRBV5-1 CASSSGREQFF
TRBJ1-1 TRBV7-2 CASSSGTSNTEAFF
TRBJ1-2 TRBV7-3 CASSLEGTRNGYTF
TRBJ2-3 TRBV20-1 CSATGISTDTQYF
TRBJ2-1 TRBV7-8 CASSLAWRGSKIYNEQFF
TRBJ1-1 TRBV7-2 CASSADRGRTEAFF
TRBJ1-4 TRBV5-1 CASREPGGVGEKLFF
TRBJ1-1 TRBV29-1 CSVEVARGLEAFF
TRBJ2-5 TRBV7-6 CASSSNPGQETQYF
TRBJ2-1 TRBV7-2 CASSRGLADNEQFF
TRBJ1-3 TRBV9 CASSADAGNTIYF
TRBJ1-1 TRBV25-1 CASSESLTGVKNTEAFF
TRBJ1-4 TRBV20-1 CSVNQPGGTNEKLFF
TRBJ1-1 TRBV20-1 CSADRAGEAFF
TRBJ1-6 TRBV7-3 CASSGTGLLHF
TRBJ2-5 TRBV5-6 CASSLTSPGAQETQYF
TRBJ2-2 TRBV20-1 CSARPSGQTTGELFF
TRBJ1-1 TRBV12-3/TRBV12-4 CASSSGYMNTEAFF
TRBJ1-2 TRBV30 CAWSVNYGYTF
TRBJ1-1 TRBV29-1 CSVEDSGGDAFF
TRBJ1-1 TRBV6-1 CASNPRGRGEAFF
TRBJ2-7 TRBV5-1 CASSVDGTGEYEQYF
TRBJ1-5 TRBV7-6 CASSLVAGTSNQPQHF
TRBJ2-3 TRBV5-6 CASSGAGGADTQYF
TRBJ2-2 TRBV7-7 CASSLVGREGAGELFF
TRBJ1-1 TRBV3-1 CASSPQRVRATEAFF
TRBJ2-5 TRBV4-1 CASSQILGGETQYF
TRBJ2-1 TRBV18 CASSPPLSGRAYNEQFF
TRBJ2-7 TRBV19 CASSMRQGRTYEQYF
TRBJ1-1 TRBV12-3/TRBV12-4 CASSTERRRAFF
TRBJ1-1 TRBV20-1 CSGGEGAPTEAFF
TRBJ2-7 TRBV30 CAWKGSYEQYF
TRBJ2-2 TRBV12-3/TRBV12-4 CASRTTTSGSYTGELFF
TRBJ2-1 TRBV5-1 CASSHSGTSGGYEQFF
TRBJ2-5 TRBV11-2 CASSSRLRQGQETQYF
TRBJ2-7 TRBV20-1 CSASGTSGRSEQYF
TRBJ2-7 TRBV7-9 CASIQREADYEQYF
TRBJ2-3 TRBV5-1 CASSPPLQVGLDTQYF
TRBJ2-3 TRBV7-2 CASSPRGGATDTQYF
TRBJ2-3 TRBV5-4 CASSPSGSGADTQYF
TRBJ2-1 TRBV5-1 CASSISGPLLNEQFF
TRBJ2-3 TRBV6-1 CASSERGGGPDTQYF
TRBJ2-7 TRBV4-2 CASSQGRGQNYEQYF
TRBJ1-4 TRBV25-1 CASSDVGGAGEKLFF
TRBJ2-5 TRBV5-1 CASSLEGRETQYF
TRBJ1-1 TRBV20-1 CSAPGPTRRNTEAFF
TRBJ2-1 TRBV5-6 CASSLAGQGRNEQFF